These T cell receptor beta chains were read from a single sample in a study of CD8+ T cells in alopecia areata. Sequencing used immunoSEQ multiplex PCR; TCRdb keeps in-frame clones, though not all of them. Seen here are 100,000 to 150,000 clones, 47% observed once, and the top ten hold roughly a tenth. The specimen was NKG2D-low CD8+ T cells sorted from blood. These receptors were taken from a human donor with alopecia areata. The conserved cysteine and the conserved F or W are not part of the CDR3 here. Fields, in order: V gene, clone size, CDR3 protein. The size field is filled for only some rows; it gives once, few, many or a size class.

V gene: TRBV5-1
clone size: NA
CDR3 protein: ASSFANEQF

V gene: TRBV27
clone size: few
CDR3 protein: ASSLRGGGPQH

V gene: TRBV29-1
clone size: NA
CDR3 protein: SVGGDTSDTQY

V gene: TRBV7-9
clone size: NA
CDR3 protein: AGSQGVSYEQY

V gene: TRBV5-6
clone size: NA
CDR3 protein: ASSFGGRETQY

V gene: TRBV27
clone size: NA
CDR3 protein: ASRFQETQY

V gene: TRBV9
clone size: NA
CDR3 protein: ASSVGSRELF

V gene: TRBV29-1
clone size: few
CDR3 protein: SVPSGTPYEQY

V gene: TRBV29-1
clone size: NA
CDR3 protein: SVETTGGGGELF

V gene: TRBV5-6
clone size: few
CDR3 protein: ASSLLLRGVNEQF

V gene: TRBV28
clone size: NA
CDR3 protein: ASRRLAGGNNEQF

V gene: TRBV7-2
clone size: NA
CDR3 protein: ASSLVERSSYEQY

V gene: TRBV6-5
clone size: NA
CDR3 protein: ASSLQGGSDGYT

V gene: TRBV29-1
clone size: few
CDR3 protein: SVSGEASTDTQY

V gene: TRBV27
clone size: NA
CDR3 protein: ASSLGGNTEAF

V gene: TRBV28
clone size: NA
CDR3 protein: ASSLGRVEQY

V gene: TRBV27
clone size: NA
CDR3 protein: ASKGRGGTDTQY

V gene: TRBV5-4
clone size: NA
CDR3 protein: ASSLGQSYEQY

V gene: TRBV7-6
clone size: once
CDR3 protein: ASSPRQGPETQY

V gene: TRBV29-1
clone size: NA
CDR3 protein: SVDVQGAFYGYT

V gene: TRBV7-8
clone size: few
CDR3 protein: ASRAGGGETQY

V gene: TRBV7-9
clone size: NA
CDR3 protein: ALEGELAGGKEDEQF

V gene: TRBV30
clone size: NA
CDR3 protein: AWSTSGGSADTQY

V gene: TRBV29-1
clone size: few
CDR3 protein: SVFTDTQY

V gene: TRBV7-2
clone size: NA
CDR3 protein: ASSLPPWETQY

V gene: TRBV29-1
clone size: NA
CDR3 protein: SAPGSGDSEQY

V gene: TRBV30
clone size: once
CDR3 protein: AWSSRQALSYNEQF

V gene: TRBV23-1
clone size: few
CDR3 protein: ASSRTAQY

V gene: TRBV11-2
clone size: once
CDR3 protein: ASSLFGGPDTQY

V gene: TRBV4-1
clone size: NA
CDR3 protein: ASSHRQVGDEKLF

V gene: TRBV20-1
clone size: NA
CDR3 protein: SAREGYEQY

V gene: TRBV29-1
clone size: NA
CDR3 protein: STTRGQGNDEQF

V gene: TRBV25-1
clone size: NA
CDR3 protein: ASAEITDNSPLH

V gene: TRBV30
clone size: once
CDR3 protein: AWSGFDRTDTQY

V gene: TRBV28
clone size: NA
CDR3 protein: ASSFPTGSTYGYT

V gene: TRBV5-1
clone size: NA
CDR3 protein: ASRSNQETQY

V gene: TRBV6-5
clone size: few
CDR3 protein: ASRLGTTQF

V gene: TRBV6-5
clone size: NA
CDR3 protein: ASSPTSDSGYGYT

V gene: TRBV28
clone size: NA
CDR3 protein: ASLGTASYEQY

V gene: TRBV9
clone size: NA
CDR3 protein: ASSVESVSSDYGYT

V gene: TRBV9
clone size: NA
CDR3 protein: ASSAHRAGGEQY